Listed here are 3 T cell receptor beta chains from one sample, sequenced in a study of blood T cell repertoires in COVID-19. This table comes from immunoSEQ multiplex PCR, and its TCRdb copy is limited to in-frame clones, with some not included. Of about 180,000 clones listed, approximately 89% were seen once; the top ten hold 2% to 2.5%. Sequencing was done on a sample of PBMCs or T cells enriched from blood (not recorded which). Every receptor here comes from a woman aged 40-49 years with acute COVID-19.

The chain uses TRBV2 and TRBJ2-3; 9 positions match TRBD1. V lost 6 bases and J lost 1; bases outside the gene matches: 5. Germline CDR1 is SNHLY and CDR2 is FYNNEI. CDR3 length: 15 amino acids. CDR3 bases: TGTGCCAGCAGAGCTAGGACAGGGGGCACAGATACGCAGTATTTT. This codes for CASRARTGGTDTQYF.

The chain is built from TRBV5-1 and TRBJ2-1, with TRBD2 matching over 7 bases. The CDR3 loop spans 15 amino acids. Germline CDR1 is SGHRS and CDR2 is YFSETQ. J lost 5 bases, V lost 4 bases, and 9 bases had no gene match. The DNA of the CDR3 is TGCGCCAGCAGCGTGTCGGGAGGTGCGGACAATGAGCAGTTCTTC. Its protein is CASSVSGGADNEQFF.

Here the CDR3 DNA reads TGTGCCGCAAGAGGGCAGGCAGCGAACACCGGGGAGCTGTTTTTT. Its protein product is CAARGQAANTGELFF. This chain connects TRBV28 to TRBJ2-2, with TRBD2 as a possible D gene (5 bases). The CDR3 extends over 15 amino acids. The V and J ends lost 11 bases and 0 bases respectively, with 16 bases between them. Germline loops: CDR1 MDHEN, CDR2 SYDVKM.